This T cell receptor beta chain emerged from a study of beta chain features in type 1 diabetes. Background on the study: Sorted cell examination encompassed roughly 98,000,000 cells across all samples.

Whole-study results and caveats: Cells with high TCR expression could be over-represented when cDNA is sequenced. TCRB CDR3s were moderately but significantly shorter in Type 1 diabetes patients in all four CD4+ subsets.

The V gene lost 3 bases and the J gene lost 0 bases, with 9 bases spanning the gap. CDR3 length: 15 amino acids. In germline, CDR1 is LNHDA, CDR2 SQIVND (reference sequence). This clone was seen a few times. Its antigen is undetermined. Expressed TCRB transcripts got sequenced, as all isolated RNA was reverse transcribed. Only in-frame clones appear in the TCRdb table, and some are missing; sequencing was by immunoSEQ multiplex PCR. Of around 710,000 clones in the sample, under 15% were seen once. The V call is TRBV19, the J call TRBJ1-5, with D uncertain. This TCR was sampled from a man in his thirties or forties with type 1 diabetes. Specimen: naive CD4+ T cells from blood. The CDR3 loop reads CASSMAEYSNQPQHF. The CDR3 DNA sequence: TGTGCCAGTAGTATGGCGGAGTATAGCAATCAGCCCCAGCATTTT.